A selection of T cell receptor beta chains follows, all from one sample in a study of shared clonotypes between healthy human individuals. Measured with immunoSEQ multiplex PCR; TCRdb has only the in-frame clones, and not every one. The sample gives more than 400,000 clones, approximately 82% of which show up once; approximately 12% is in the top ten. The source material was PBMCs. All receptors derive from a woman aged 40-49 years in good health. Some clones in this sample may be carry-over from other donors' samples. The CDR3 runs from the conserved cysteine through the conserved F or W. The D gene is left open where the match is weak. For some rows the clone size is stated as once, few or many, or as a class when expanded; others skip it.

clone size	V gene	D gene	J gene	CDR3 DNA	CDR3 protein
.	TRBV29-1	.	TRBJ1-1	TGCAGCGTCACTAGGGGAGGGAACACTGAAGCTTTCTTT	CSVTRGGNTEAFF
.	TRBV10-3	TRBD1	TRBJ1-2	TGTGCCATCAGTGCGGCAGGGGGCTATGGCTACACCTTC	CAISAAGGYGYTF
.	TRBV27	TRBD2	TRBJ2-1	TGTGCCAGCAGTTTAAGGGGCTTAGGACTAGCAGCCGCGGTGGCCTACAATGAGCAGTTCTTC	CASSLRGLGLAAAVAYNEQFF
.	TRBV6-1	TRBD2	TRBJ2-1	TGTGCCAGCAGTGAACTTGCGGGAGCCTACAATGAGCAGTTCTTC	CASSELAGAYNEQFF
once	TRBV29-1	TRBD2	TRBJ2-2	TGCAGCGCAGGGACTAGCGGGAGGGCCGTCACCGGGGAGCTGTTTTTT	CSAGTSGRAVTGELFF
.	TRBV7-9	TRBD2	TRBJ2-3	TGTGCCAGCAGCTTAACTAGCGGCAGCACAGATACGCAGTATTTT	CASSLTSGSTDTQYF
.	TRBV18	TRBD1	TRBJ1-2	TGTGCCAGCTCACCATCAGGGGGCGCGTTTTTTTATGGCTACACCTTC	CASSPSGGAFFYGYTF
.	TRBV28	.	TRBJ1-5	TGTGCCAGCAGTCCATACGCTCGGGTGATTAAGCCCCAGCATTTT	CASSPYARVIKPQHF
.	TRBV7-9	TRBD1	TRBJ2-7	TGTGCCAGCAGCACCCGGACAGGGGGATACTACGAGCAGTACTTC	CASSTRTGGYYEQYF
.	TRBV7-2	TRBD1	TRBJ2-2	TGTGCCAGCAGCTTAGTTCTCGGGACAGGGTCCGGGGAGCTGTTTTTT	CASSLVLGTGSGELFF
.	TRBV6-5	.	TRBJ2-5	TGTGCCAGCAGTTCCAAGAGGCAGTCCTACTTC	CASSSKRQSYF
.	TRBV27	TRBD1	TRBJ1-5	TGTGCCAGCAGCTCCTTGCGGACAGGGCGGTATCAGCCCCAGCATTTT	CASSSLRTGRYQPQHF
.	TRBV7-8	.	TRBJ1-1	TGTGCCAGCAGTTTAGCCGGACAGTCTGAAGCTTTCTTT	CASSLAGQSEAFF
.	TRBV7-2	TRBD2	TRBJ2-2	TGTGCCAGCAGCCCTCCGGGACTAGCGGCCGGGGAGCTGTTTTTT	CASSPPGLAAGELFF
.	TRBV19	TRBD2	TRBJ2-3	TGTGCCAGTAGTTCCCGGGACTACCCCTTCACAGATACGCAGTATTTT	CASSSRDYPFTDTQYF
.	TRBV2	TRBD2	TRBJ2-7	TGTGCCAGCAGTGGGCTAGCGGGCGCCTACGAGCAGTACTTC	CASSGLAGAYEQYF
.	TRBV9	.	TRBJ1-5	TGTGCCAGCAGCACCGGGCCCCATGAGCCCCAGCATTTT	CASSTGPHEPQHF
.	TRBV7-2	.	TRBJ2-2	TGTGCCAGCAGCTCGTACACCGGGGAGCTGTTTTTT	CASSSYTGELFF